The source of this T cell receptor (beta chain) is a study of T cell repertoires in cytomegalovirus infection. Study details: Public TCR beta signatures provided an indication of both CMV infection and a matching HLA type. Broader study findings: Dominating the ex vivo response were HLA-C-restricted CMV-specific TCR beta clonotypes.

Comments on this clonotype: The target antigen is unknown.

TCRdb re-called the reads with MiXCR, one entry per CDR3 protein. The sample has around 800,000 distinct CDR3 sequences, about 30% seen once. The CDR3 sequence is 16 residues long. The V gene's germline CDR1 is SGHKS and CDR2 YYEKEE (reference sequence). V shed 4 bases and J shed 8 bases, with 19 bases lying between them. The V call is TRBV5-5, the J call TRBJ1-6; TRBD1 might be the D (5 bases). The TCR originated in a human donor in good health (CMV status not recorded). Some clones in this sample may be carry-over from other donors' samples. The material sequenced was cultured CD8+ T cells from PBMCs, taken from culture after CMV antigen stimulation. For the CDR3, the DNA is TGTGCCAGCAGCGAACATGTGGGGCAGGGCTATTCACCCCTCCACTTT. Translation: CASSEHVGQGYSPLHF.